These 14 T cell receptor beta chains were all obtained from the same sample, sequenced in a study of CD8+CD57+ T cells in acquired aplastic anemia. Genomic DNA served as template for TCR beta VDJ and CDR3 profiling. TCRdb passed the reads through MiXCR, listing each CDR3 protein once. Of over 200,000 distinct CDR3 sequences listed, around 60% are singletons. The sequenced material came from sorted CD4+, CD8+, or CD8+CD57+ T cells (not recorded which) from PBMCs. The receptors shown here come from a human donor in good health.

Notes on this clonotype: At one of its ends the junction is not consistent with the germline gene, which may arise from a read error. The chain has TRBV10-3 and TRBJ1-2; possible D gene TRBD1, 6 bases. Germline CDR1 ENHRY, CDR2 SYGVKD. The CDR3 is made up of 14 amino acids. This CDR3 is CASSYGQGGGGYTF. CDR3 nucleotides: TGTGCCAGCAGTTACGGCCAGGGAGGGGGTGGCTACACCTTC.

This clonotype was seen many times. V is TRBV7-9 and J is TRBJ2-7, with D possibly matching TRBD2 (6 bases). V gave up 4 bases and J gave up 3 bases, with 7 bases separating them. The germline gives CDR1 SEHNR, CDR2 FQNEAQ (reference sequence). This CDR3 has 12 residues. CDR3 DNA sequence: TGTGCCAGCAGCTCGACTAGCTACGAGCAGTACTTC. It yields the protein CASSSTSYEQYF.

This clonotype was detected many times. This may arise from a read error, as a much more abundant clone is one base away. The V call is TRBV20-1, the J call TRBJ2-7, with D possibly matching TRBD2 (5 bases). The CDR3 contains 14 residues. The V end lost 0 bases, the J end lost 4 bases, and 13 bases lay between the germline ends. Germline V CDR1 and CDR2: DFQATT, SNEGSKA (reference sequence). CDR3 in DNA: TGCAGTGCTAGAGATACAGAGGGCTCGTACGAGCAGTACTTC. Translated, it gives CSARDTEGSYEQYF.

The chain employs TRBV2 and TRBJ1-1; 12 nucleotides agree with TRBD1. The CDR3 length is 17 residues. V dropped 3 bases and J dropped 4; count of bases not matched to a gene: 9. Germline values: CDR1 SNHLY, CDR2 FYNNEI. CDR3 nucleotide sequence: TGTGCCAGCAGTGATTTGGAGGGACAGGGGGCTGGCACTGAAGCTTTCTTT. Encoded protein: CASSDLEGQGAGTEAFF. The full variable domain, completed using reference TRBV2 and TRBJ1-1, is EPEVTQTPSHQVTQMGQEVILRCVPISNHLYFYWYRQILGQKVEFLVSFYNNEISEKSEIFDDQFSVERPDGSNFTLKIRSTKLEDSAMYFCASSDLEGQGAGTEAFFGQGTRLTVV.

This clonotype was counted many times. The CDR3 nucleotides are TGTGCCAGCAGTGAAGAGGGGGACAGGGGGCGTTATCAGCCCCAGCATTTT. Encoded protein: CASSEEGDRGRYQPQHF. This sequence joins TRBV6-1 and TRBJ1-5; 12 bases map to TRBD1. The CDR3 runs 17 residues. Germline CDR1 and CDR2: MNHNS and SASEGT. V gave up 1 base and J gave up 5 bases; unmatched junction bases: 6.

In its sample, this clonotype was seen a few times. The V gene is TRBV20-1, the J gene TRBJ1-5, with a tentative D call TRBD1 (6 bases). V lost 3 bases to trimming and J lost 3 bases, with 15 bases between them. This CDR3 contains 15 residues. CDR1 DFQATT and CDR2 SNEGSKA come from the germline V gene (reference sequence). The CDR3 nucleotides are TGCAGTGCTAGGCCTGGGGCAGGGGACAATCAGCCCCAGCATTTT. It translates to CSARPGAGDNQPQHF.

V usage is TRBV29-1 and J usage is TRBJ2-5; D gene uncertain. This CDR3 spans 11 amino acids. V lost 4 bases and J lost 6, with 9 bases in between. Germline CDR1 SQVTM, CDR2 ANQGSEA. CDR3 amino acids: CSVVYLQTQYF. The CDR3 nucleotides read TGCAGCGTTGTGTATTTACAGACCCAGTACTTC.

The chain joins TRBV6-1 to TRBJ1-5; no clear D. CDR3 length equals 14 residues. Looked up from germline, CDR1 is MNHNS and CDR2 is SASEGT. Trimming pared 7 bases from V and 5 bases from J, leaving 15 bases between. The CDR3 protein is CASIRDVDDQPQHF. Here the CDR3 DNA reads TGTGCCAGCATTAGAGATGTGGACGATCAGCCCCAGCATTTT.

The J gene is TRBJ1-2, the V gene TRBV7-3, with 9 bases lining up with TRBD1. Germline V gives CDR1 SGHTA, CDR2 FQGTGA. V trimming: 6 bases; J trimming: 7 bases; junction bases outside the gene matches: 18. This CDR3 contains 17 residues. The CDR3 sequence is CASRDSGQGMGTVGYTF. For the CDR3, the DNA is TGTGCCAGCAGGGATTCGGGACAGGGTATGGGCACTGTTGGCTACACCTTC.

The V call is TRBV9, the J call TRBJ1-2; no clear D. Trimming cost V 0 bases and J 5 bases, with 14 bases left between them. Germline V gene sequence: CDR1 SGDLS, CDR2 YYNGEE. CDR3 size: 15 residues. The CDR3 DNA reads as TGTGCCAGCAGCGTAGTTTGGGGATCCCCTTATGGCTACACCTTC. Its protein is CASSVVWGSPYGYTF.

This clonotype was seen repeatedly, ten times or more. The rearrangement uses TRBV20-1 and TRBJ2-7, with D possibly matching TRBD2 (6 bases). V was cut by 6 bases and J by 5 bases, with 20 bases left in between. The CDR3 is 14 residues long. In germline, CDR1 is DFQATT, CDR2 SNEGSKA (reference sequence). The chain's CDR3 is CSASIAGSFNEQYF. CDR3 in DNA: TGCAGTGCCTCTATTGCGGGGTCGTTTAACGAGCAGTACTTC.

This clonotype was counted many times. The CDR3 DNA is TGTGCCAGCAGGGAACAGCAGAACACTGAAGCTTTCTTT. This encodes CASREQQNTEAFF. The chain is built from TRBV6-6 and TRBJ1-1; D unclear. CDR3 length: 13 amino acids. V lost 6 bases to trimming and J lost 1 base, with 9 bases between them. Germline lookup yields CDR1 MNHNY and CDR2 SVGAGI (reference sequence).

This sequence joins TRBV15 and TRBJ2-1, with 10 bases that match TRBD2. CDR1 is LNHNV and CDR2 is YYDKDF in the germline V gene (reference sequence). V was clipped by 1 base and J by 9 bases; unmatched bases: 9. This CDR3 has 16 amino acids. Written as DNA, the CDR3 is TGTGCCACCAGCAGAGCCCGGGGTCTAGCGGGAGCTGAGCAGTTCTTC. Translation: CATSRARGLAGAEQFF.

The chain joins TRBV2 to TRBJ2-7; D is unclear. CDR1 and CDR2 from the germline V gene are SNHLY and FYNNEI. V was cut by 4 bases and J by 7 bases, with 8 bases left in between. This CDR3 spans 11 amino acids. In nucleotides, the CDR3 is TGTGCCAGCAGTGCAAAGAGGGAGCAGTACTTC. Amino acid sequence: CASSAKREQYF.